This T cell receptor beta chain was captured by sequencing in a study of cytomegalovirus exposure and HLA in healthy donors. With 5 bases clipped from V and 9 bases from J, the junction kept 5 bases outside the gene matches. The germline V gene has CDR1 KGHSH and CDR2 LQKENI. The CDR3 covers 13 residues. This clone was detected only a few times. Primers included in the PCR were 60 Vbeta and 13 Jbeta primers. The method was immunoSEQ multiplex PCR; TCRdb's version includes in-frame clones alone and lacks a portion of them. This sample has over 200,000 clones, with 75% to 90% found just once. The TCR was taken from a woman younger than 30 in good health and CMV-seronegative. The genes are TRBV18 and TRBJ2-1; TRBD1 matches at 9 bases. The sample was PBMCs. Here the CDR3 DNA reads TGTGCCAGCTCAGGACAGGGGTTGGGTGAGCAGTTCTTC. It is translated as CASSGQGLGEQFF.